The rows below give T cell receptor beta chains drawn from one sample of a study of T cell responses to AZD1222 COVID-19 vaccine. Data came from immunoSEQ multiplex PCR; TCRdb stores just in-frame clones and leaves some out. This repertoire shows 130,000 to 150,000 clones, over 80% found once; its top ten account for approximately 3%. The sample in question was peripheral blood, obtained on day 0 of MenACWY control vaccination. Receptor source: an adult in good health. Both conserved end residues are part of each CDR3.

TRBV3-1/TRBV3-2	TRBJ1-6	CASSHEGASYNSPLHF
TRBV12-3/TRBV12-4	TRBJ2-3	CASSVNGAQYF
TRBV28	TRBJ1-2	CAIKSYGYTF
TRBV4-2	TRBJ1-1	CASSLSPTNTEAFF
TRBV7-2	TRBJ1-2	CASSSWDRSNYGYTF
TRBV24-1	TRBJ1-5	CATSDSGRAHSNQPQHF
TRBV11-2	TRBJ1-4	CASSPGGGQKGEKLFF
TRBV18	TRBJ2-2	CASSPGGGPPNTGELFF
TRBV9	TRBJ1-2	CASNNPGEWGYTF
TRBV5-4	TRBJ1-1	CASSLGPPGDTEAFF
TRBV28	TRBJ2-4	CASSAPPTLSKNIQYF
TRBV7-9	TRBJ1-1	CASRRDGHTEAFF
TRBV7-2	TRBJ1-5	CASSLVGAGGGQPQHF
TRBV7-3	TRBJ1-6	CASSLQGAQNNSPLHF
TRBV6-5	TRBJ1-5	CASRRGQGSNQPQHF
TRBV9	TRBJ1-2	CASSAPGQGILDYGYTF
TRBV7-9	TRBJ1-2	CASSLLQGRPGGYTF
TRBV4-1	TRBJ2-1	CASSQDRGDSYNEQFF
TRBV2	TRBJ1-5	CASSRDRGSNQPQHF
TRBV6-4	TRBJ1-6	CASSDAVFGNSPLHF
TRBV6-1	TRBJ1-5	CASSEDRISNQPQHF
TRBV3-1/TRBV3-2	TRBJ1-1	CASSHAGGKTEAFF
TRBV11-3	TRBJ2-1	CASRAGDASYNEQFF
TRBV6-5	TRBJ1-3	CASSYSIKGGGNTIYF
TRBV7-9	TRBJ1-2	CASRFSGTGDYGYTF
TRBV28	TRBJ1-1	CASRGQGTGSSTEAFF
TRBV7-8	TRBJ2-7	CASSLSSGRVYEQYF
TRBV29-1	TRBJ2-3	CSVQGTYTDTQYF
TRBV5-6	TRBJ1-2	CASSFGYANYGYTF
TRBV10-3	TRBJ1-2	CAISEGTAYGYTF
TRBV10-3	TRBJ1-1	CAISSGTPSGEAFF
TRBV30	TRBJ1-1	CAGGVGSNTEAFF
TRBV20-1	TRBJ1-1	CSAILGTEAFF
TRBV14	TRBJ2-5	CASSQGLTSGQRETQYF
TRBV21-1	TRBJ1-2	CASTPSGTVTNYGYTF
TRBV28	TRBJ1-2	CASSTPGQGNYGYTF
TRBV30	TRBJ2-2	CAWIAAVPGELFF
TRBV5-1	TRBJ2-3	CASRRTSGTSTDTQYF
TRBV24-1	TRBJ2-3	CATSDFGASGPTDTQYF
TRBV7-6	TRBJ2-3	CASSPPTGVGDTQYF
TRBV4-2	TRBJ1-2	CASSQLGTAIGGYTF
TRBV5-1	TRBJ2-3	CASQPPTSGRDTQYF
TRBV5-1	TRBJ2-2	CASSLQGVTGELFF